This T cell receptor beta chain was recorded in a study of blood T cell repertoires in COVID-19. This CDR3 region has 15 residues. The V gene's germline CDR1 is LGHNA and CDR2 YSLEER. Between the trimmed V and J ends, which lost 1 base and 5 bases, there was a span of 14 bases. Only in-frame clones appear in the TCRdb table, and some are missing; sequencing was by immunoSEQ multiplex PCR. The sample holds 300,000 or so clones, around nine tenths seen once. The genes are TRBV4-3 and TRBJ1-1; D gene ambiguous. The sequencing input was PBMCs or T cells enriched from blood (not recorded which). This TCR was sampled from a man in his sixties who had recovered from COVID-19. This chain's CDR3 is CASSQGVGRRTEAFF. CDR3 nucleotides: TGCGCCAGCAGCCAAGGGGTGGGCCGACGAACTGAAGCTTTCTTT.